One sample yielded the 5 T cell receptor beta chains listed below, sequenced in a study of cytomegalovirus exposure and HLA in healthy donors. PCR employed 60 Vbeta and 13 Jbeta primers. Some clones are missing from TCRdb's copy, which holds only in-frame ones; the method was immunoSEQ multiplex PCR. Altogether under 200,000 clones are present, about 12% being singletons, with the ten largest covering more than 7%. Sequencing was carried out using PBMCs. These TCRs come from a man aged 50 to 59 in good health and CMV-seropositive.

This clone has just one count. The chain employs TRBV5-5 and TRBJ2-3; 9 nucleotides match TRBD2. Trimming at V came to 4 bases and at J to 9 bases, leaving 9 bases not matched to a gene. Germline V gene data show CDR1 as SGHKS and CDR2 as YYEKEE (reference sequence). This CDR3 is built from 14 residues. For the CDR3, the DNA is TGTGCCAGCAGCCCCTCGGGACTAGCACGAACGCAGTATTTT. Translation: CASSPSGLARTQYF.

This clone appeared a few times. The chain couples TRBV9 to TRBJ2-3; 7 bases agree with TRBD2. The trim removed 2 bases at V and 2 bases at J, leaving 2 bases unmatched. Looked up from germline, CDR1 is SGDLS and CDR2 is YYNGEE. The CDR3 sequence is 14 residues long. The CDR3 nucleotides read TGTGCCAGCAGCGTCCGGGGGGACACAGATACGCAGTATTTT. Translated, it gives CASSVRGDTDTQYF.

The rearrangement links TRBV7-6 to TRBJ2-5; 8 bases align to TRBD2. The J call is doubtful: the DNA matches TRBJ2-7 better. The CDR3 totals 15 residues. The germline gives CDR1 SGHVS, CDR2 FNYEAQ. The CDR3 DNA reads TGTGCCAGCAGCCCGGGGGGGGCCACTACCTACGAGCAGTACTTC. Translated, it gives CASSPGGATTYEQYF.

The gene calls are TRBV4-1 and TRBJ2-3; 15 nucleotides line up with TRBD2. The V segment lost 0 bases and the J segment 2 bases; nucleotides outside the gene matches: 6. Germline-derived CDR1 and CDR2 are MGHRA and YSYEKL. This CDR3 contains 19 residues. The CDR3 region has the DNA TGCGCCAGCAGCCAAGATGTTGGGACTAGCGGGGGGTACACAGATACGCAGTATTTT. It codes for CASSQDVGTSGGYTDTQYF.

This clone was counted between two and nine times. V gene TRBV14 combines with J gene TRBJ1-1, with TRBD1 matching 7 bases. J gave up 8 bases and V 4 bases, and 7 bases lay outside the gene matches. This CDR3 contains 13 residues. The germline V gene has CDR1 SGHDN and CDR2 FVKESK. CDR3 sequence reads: CASSPRQGGEAFF. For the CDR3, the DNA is TGTGCCAGCAGCCCCAGACAGGGCGGGGAAGCTTTCTTT.